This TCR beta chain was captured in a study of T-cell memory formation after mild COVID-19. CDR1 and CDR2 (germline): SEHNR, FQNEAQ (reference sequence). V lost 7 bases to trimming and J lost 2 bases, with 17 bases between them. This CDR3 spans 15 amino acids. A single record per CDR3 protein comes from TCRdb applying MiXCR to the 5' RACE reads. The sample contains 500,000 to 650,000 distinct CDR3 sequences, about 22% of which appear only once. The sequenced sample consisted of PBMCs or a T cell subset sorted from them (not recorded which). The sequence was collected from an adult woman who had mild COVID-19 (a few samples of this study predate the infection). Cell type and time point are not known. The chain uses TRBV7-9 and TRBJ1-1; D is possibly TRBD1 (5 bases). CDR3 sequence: CASIDVTRGNTEAFF. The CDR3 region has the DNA TGTGCCAGCATCGACGTGACAAGGGGTAACACTGAAGCTTTCTTT.